A single sample gave rise to the 26 T cell receptor beta chains below, sequenced in a study of blood T cell repertoires in COVID-19. This table comes from immunoSEQ multiplex PCR, and its TCRdb copy is limited to in-frame clones, with some not included. The repertoire has about 240,000 clones, about 89% of them found once; the top ten carry 4.1%. The sample consisted of PBMCs or T cells enriched from blood (not recorded which). These receptors originate from a woman in her twenties or thirties who had recovered from COVID-19.

This clone was counted only a few times. The chain uses TRBV7-3 and TRBJ1-2; 7 bases agree with TRBD1. Trimming took 5 bases from V and 3 from J; bases not matched to a gene: 6. The CDR3 sequence is 14 residues long. The germline V gene has CDR1 SGHTA and CDR2 FQGTGA. The CDR3 region is CASSMSGTDYGYTF. The CDR3 bases are TGTGCCAGCAGCATGTCCGGGACAGACTATGGCTACACCTTC.

J is TRBJ2-2 and V is TRBV28; D perhaps matches TRBD2 (5 bases). V shed 6 bases and J shed 5 bases, with 10 bases lying between them. Germline values: CDR1 MDHEN, CDR2 SYDVKM. The CDR3 has 13 residues. In DNA, the CDR3 is TGTGCCAGCAGGTTGTCGGGGACCGGGGAGCTGTTTTTT. Amino acids: CASRLSGTGELFF.

The V call is TRBV19, the J call TRBJ1-2; the D gene is possibly TRBD1 (5 bases). CDR1 LNHDA and CDR2 SQIVND come from the germline V gene (reference sequence). V gave up 3 bases and J gave up 8 bases, with 10 bases separating them. The CDR3 length is 12 residues. Here the CDR3 DNA reads TGTGCCAGTAGTATTCAGGGATGGGGCTACACCTTC. Translating it yields CASSIQGWGYTF.

This rearrangement joins TRBV24-1 to TRBJ2-7; the D gene is possibly TRBD1 (5 bases). This CDR3 spans 14 amino acids. V dropped 4 bases and J dropped 1 base, with 10 bases sitting between them. Germline loops: CDR1 KGHDR, CDR2 SFDVKD. CDR3 region: CATSDRAGSYEQYF. The CDR3 nucleotides are TGTGCCACCAGTGACAGGGCCGGGTCCTACGAGCAGTACTTC.

The chain has TRBV6-5 and TRBJ1-1; D perhaps matches TRBD1 (6 bases). CDR3 size: 14 residues. Trimming shortened V by 2 bases and J by 5 bases, and 12 bases separated the two germline ends. Germline-derived CDR1 and CDR2 are MNHEY and SVGAGI. CDR3 region: CASSYAGARTEAFF. CDR3 in DNA: TGTGCCAGCAGTTACGCAGGGGCGCGGACTGAAGCTTTCTTT.

The chain employs TRBV6-2 or TRBV6-3 and TRBJ1-1; possibly TRBD1 for D (5 bases). The CDR3 extends over 14 amino acids. The germline gives CDR1 MNHEY, CDR2 SVGEGT. Trimming took 4 bases from V and 8 from J, leaving 17 bases between them. The CDR3 sequence is CASSSQTGSWEAFF. CDR3 nucleotides: TGTGCCAGCAGTTCACAAACAGGATCCTGGGAAGCTTTCTTT.

This chain uses TRBV12-3 or TRBV12-4 with TRBJ1-2; 8 bases agree with TRBD1. The trim removed 3 bases at V and 3 bases at J, leaving 0 bases unmatched. The CDR3 has 13 amino acids. CDR3 amino acids: CASSLGQDYGYTF. The CDR3, as DNA: TGTGCCAGCAGTTTGGGACAGGACTATGGCTACACCTTC.

As concerns this clone: The junction departs from the called germline gene at one end, perhaps through a read error. The rearrangement uses TRBV7-7 and TRBJ2-3, with 10 bases that match TRBD2. The CDR3 has 15 residues. CDR1 is SSHAT and CDR2 is FNYEAQ in the germline V gene (reference sequence). The CDR3 nucleotides are TGTGCTAGCAGCCTAGGGACTAGCGTCACAGATACGCAGTATTTT. It codes for CASSLGTSVTDTQYF.

The J gene is TRBJ1-2, the V gene TRBV7-2; D call uncertain. Germline CDR1 and CDR2: SGHTA and FQGNSA. The CDR3 contains 15 residues. V lost 0 bases and J lost 4, with 12 bases in between. This CDR3 reads CASSLATEVVYGYTF. CDR3 coding DNA: TGTGCCAGCAGCTTAGCAACGGAGGTCGTCTATGGCTACACCTTC.

This clone was picked up one time. The chain is built from TRBV29-1 and TRBJ1-2; 7 bases align to TRBD1. This CDR3 contains 17 residues. Germline CDR1 SQVTM, CDR2 ANQGSEA. The ends lost 0 bases at V and 4 bases at J; junction bases unmatched: 14. CDR3 DNA sequence: TGCAGCGTTGAAGAAGAACAGGGGCTCCCTCGGGGCTATGGCTACACCTTC. Translation: CSVEEEQGLPRGYGYTF.

J is TRBJ2-3 and V is TRBV5-1; tentative D call: TRBD1 (5 bases). Trimming stripped 4 bases from V and 4 bases from J, with 13 bases between. Germline CDR1 and CDR2: SGHRS and YFSETQ. CDR3 length equals 14 residues. The CDR3 loop is CASSPGQGADTQYF. The CDR3 DNA sequence: TGCGCCAGCAGCCCAGGGCAGGGTGCAGATACGCAGTATTTT. Together with reference TRBV5-1 and TRBJ2-3, the CDR3 gives the full variable domain: KAGVTQTPRYLIKTRGQQVTLSCSPISGHRSVSWYQQTPGQGLQFLFEYFSETQRNKGNFPGRFSGRQFSNSRSEMNVSTLELGDSALYLCASSPGQGADTQYFGPGTRLTVL.

This chain joins TRBV27 and TRBJ1-2; D not certain. CDR1 and CDR2 (germline): MNHEY, SMNVEV (reference sequence). V gave up 2 bases and J gave up 7 bases, with 5 bases separating them. CDR3 length: 11 amino acids. The CDR3 loop reads CASSLMAGYTF. As DNA, the CDR3 is TGTGCCAGCAGTTTAATGGCTGGCTACACCTTC.

The rearrangement joins TRBV7-2 to TRBJ1-4, with a weak D call TRBD1 (6 bases). Germline CDR1 reads SGHTA; CDR2 reads FQGNSA. The CDR3 spans 14 residues. The V gene lost 2 bases and the J gene lost 8 bases, with 12 bases spanning the gap. The CDR3 is CASSLSGVREKLFF. CDR3 nucleotides: TGTGCCAGCAGCTTATCAGGGGTTCGGGAAAAACTGTTTTTT.

J is TRBJ1-5 and V is TRBV28, with 9 positions matching TRBD1. The junction had 7 bases not matched to a gene; V was cut back by 5 bases and J by 5 bases. The CDR3 length is 15 residues. Germline CDR1 and CDR2: MDHEN and SYDVKM. The CDR3, as DNA: TGTGCCAGCAGTACGGGACAGGGAACGGATCAGCCCCAGCATTTT. Protein product: CASSTGQGTDQPQHF. The complete variable domain, with remaining parts taken from reference TRBV28 and TRBJ1-5, reads DVKVTQSSRYLVKRTGEKVFLECVQDMDHENMFWYRQDPGLGLRLIYFSYDVKMKEKGDIPEGYSVSREKKERFSLILESASTNQTSMYLCASSTGQGTDQPQHFGDGTRLSIL.

The CDR3 DNA sequence: TGTGCCAGCAGTACCGGGACAGCGTATGGCTACACCTTC. The encoded protein is CASSTGTAYGYTF. V is TRBV28 and J is TRBJ1-2; 7 bases match TRBD1. The CDR3 runs to 13 residues. Germline trimming cut 5 bases from V and 5 bases from J; bases unmatched to any gene: 5. Germline CDR1 reads MDHEN; CDR2 reads SYDVKM.

The rearrangement uses TRBV30 and TRBJ1-1; 9 bases match TRBD1. CDR1 and CDR2 (germline): GTSNPN, SVGIG (reference sequence). Losses at the gene ends were 2 bases for V and 6 bases for J; bases not matched to a gene: 4. The CDR3 has 13 residues. The CDR3 reads CAWSRDRDSEAFF. DNA of the CDR3: TGTGCCTGGAGTCGGGACAGGGACTCTGAAGCTTTCTTT.

The CDR3 coding sequence is TGTGCCAGTAGTATTGTGGGGCTTAGGGGTGAAGCTTTCTTT. This gives the protein CASSIVGLRGEAFF. The chain combines TRBV19 with TRBJ1-1, with D possibly being TRBD1 (5 bases). V was clipped by 3 bases and J by 7 bases, with 15 bases between them. The CDR3 runs to 14 residues. Germline CDR1 is LNHDA and CDR2 is SQIVND (reference sequence).

The chain joins TRBV6-5 to TRBJ1-1; 11 bases agree with TRBD1. The CDR3 covers 14 residues. V trimming: 7 bases; J trimming: 12 bases; junction bases outside the gene matches: 13. Germline V gene data show CDR1 as MNHEY and CDR2 as SVGAGI. The CDR3 reads CASTLGQGARLSFF. DNA for the CDR3: TGTGCCAGCACTCTTGGACAGGGGGCCCGGTTATCTTTCTTT.

The V gene is TRBV28, the J gene TRBJ2-3, with TRBD2 identical over 9 bases. Germline trimming cut 5 bases from V and 3 bases from J; bases unmatched to any gene: 9. The CDR3 consists of 16 residues. Germline values: CDR1 MDHEN, CDR2 SYDVKM. The CDR3 sequence is CASSKNSGRGTDTQYF. DNA for the CDR3: TGTGCCAGCAGTAAGAATAGCGGGAGAGGGACAGATACGCAGTATTTT.

This clone was counted between two and nine times. The chain uses TRBV10-3 and TRBJ2-7, with no clear D. The germline V and J ends were trimmed by 3 bases and 2 bases, with 11 bases remaining between them. Germline values: CDR1 ENHRY, CDR2 SYGVKD. The CDR3 consists of 14 residues. The CDR3, as DNA: TGTGCCATCAGTGATTTCGCGCGAGCCTACGAGCAGTACTTC. Translated, it gives CAISDFARAYEQYF.

In this sample, this clone turned up a few times. The rearrangement uses TRBV18 and TRBJ2-2; TRBD1 might be the D (6 bases). Germline CDR1 and CDR2: KGHSH and LQKENI. The V gene lost 3 bases and the J gene lost 7 bases, with 18 bases spanning the gap. The CDR3 is 16 residues long. In DNA form, the CDR3 reads TGTGCCAGCTCACCTAGGATACAGGGTGAAGGCGGGGAGCTGTTTTTT. Translating gives CASSPRIQGEGGELFF.

This clone has only one observation. The chain employs TRBV18 and TRBJ2-1; D perhaps matches TRBD2 (5 bases). Trimming took off 1 base at V and 0 bases at J, with 10 bases between the two ends. The CDR3 covers 16 residues. The V gene's germline CDR1 is KGHSH and CDR2 LQKENI. The CDR3 nucleotides read TGTGCCAGCTCACCACTCCGAGGGAGCTCCTACAATGAGCAGTTCTTC. This encodes CASSPLRGSSYNEQFF.

The genes are TRBV29-1 and TRBJ2-2; 10 nucleotides line up with TRBD1. CDR1 SQVTM and CDR2 ANQGSEA come from the germline V gene. The CDR3 is 12 residues long. With 0 bases clipped from V and 14 bases from J, the junction kept 3 bases outside the gene matches. CDR3 bases: TGCAGCGTTGAAGAGGGACAGGGGAGACTGTTTTTT. Translated: CSVEEGQGRLFF.

The J gene is TRBJ2-1, the V gene TRBV6-4, with 14 bases fitting TRBD2. Germline loops: CDR1 MRHNA, CDR2 SNTAGT. Germline trimming cut 1 base from V and 9 bases from J; bases unmatched to any gene: 5. CDR3 length: 16 amino acids. Here the CDR3 DNA reads TGTGCCAGCAGTGACTTAGGACTAGCGGGAGGTAGTGAGCAGTTCTTC. It is translated as CASSDLGLAGGSEQFF.

The chain joins TRBV30 to TRBJ1-4, with TRBD1 as a possible D gene (5 bases). The CDR3 runs to 14 residues. Germline V gives CDR1 GTSNPN, CDR2 SVGIG (reference sequence). Trimming removed 3 bases at V and 2 bases at J, with 10 bases between. The CDR3 sequence: CAWSYGGTNEKLFF. For the CDR3, the DNA is TGTGCCTGGAGCTATGGGGGGACTAATGAAAAACTGTTTTTT.

The rearrangement uses TRBV2 and TRBJ2-5; D gene uncertain. The CDR3 extends over 15 amino acids. The germline V and J ends were trimmed by 2 bases and 5 bases, with 15 bases remaining between them. Germline V gene data show CDR1 as SNHLY and CDR2 as FYNNEI. The CDR3 here is CASSENSQLSETQYF. CDR3 coding DNA: TGTGCCAGCAGTGAAAATAGCCAGTTGAGCGAGACCCAGTACTTC.